This is a list of T cell receptor beta chains from one sample in a study of T cell changes during pregnancy in multiple sclerosis. Here immunoSEQ multiplex PCR was the method, and the copy in TCRdb shows in-frame clones only, minus some. The repertoire has around 80,000 clones, 92% of them found once; the top ten carry about 3%. The source material was peripheral blood, sampled before pregnancy. The receptor set was obtained from a female donor with multiple sclerosis, enrolled in a pregnancy study. Each CDR3 is given with its conserved first and last residue. A D gene is named only where the DNA matches it firmly. Size values are once, few and many counts, or a class for expanded clones, and some rows have none.

TRBJ2-7 TRBD1 TRBV28 NA TGTGCCAGCAGTTGGGGACAGGCGGGTAGCTGGGCTTACGAGCAGTACTTC CASSWGQAGSWAYEQYF
TRBJ1-2 TRBD1 TRBV7-2 NA TGTGCCAGCAGCTTAGCAGAACTACAGGGGGCCGGGCGCGGCTACACCTTC CASSLAELQGAGRGYTF
TRBJ2-7 NA TRBV2 NA TGTGCCAGCAGTACCGCGGGGGAGCAGTACTTC CASSTAGEQYF
TRBJ1-1 TRBD1 TRBV6-5 NA TGTGCCAGCAGAACGCCCGGGACAGGGAACACTGAAGCTTTCTTT CASRTPGTGNTEAFF
TRBJ1-1 NA TRBV15 NA TGTGCCACCACTAAGAGGAGGGGAACAGCCCTTTCGAAAGACACTGAAGCTTTCTTT CATTKRRGTALSKDTEAFF
TRBJ2-7 TRBD1 TRBV27 NA TGTGCCAGCAGTTCGCAGGGGGCGGGCGAGCAGTACTTC CASSSQGAGEQYF
TRBJ2-7 TRBD2 TRBV30 once TGTGCCTGGAGTGTACCCCCTGGTAGGGCGGGAGGCTACGAGCAGTACTTC CAWSVPPGRAGGYEQYF
TRBJ1-5 NA TRBV29-1 few TGCAGCGTTAGGGACAACAATCAGCCCCAGCATTTT CSVRDNNQPQHF
TRBJ2-7 TRBD2 TRBV7-9 NA TGTGCCAGCAGCTTAGGGACTAGCGGTAAAGAGCAGTACTTC CASSLGTSGKEQYF
TRBJ2-1 TRBD2 TRBV2 NA TGTGCCAACATACCGGGACTAGCGGGACCCAATGAGCAGTTCTTC CANIPGLAGPNEQFF
TRBJ2-2 NA TRBV28 few TGTGCCAGCAGCCTCATTGACAGGAACCCCGGGGAGCTGTTTTTT CASSLIDRNPGELFF
TRBJ2-1 TRBD1 TRBV9 NA TGTGCCAGCAGCCCTCAGGACAGGGGCTCCTACAATGAGCAGTTCTTC CASSPQDRGSYNEQFF
TRBJ2-5 TRBD2 TRBV5-4 NA TGTGCCAGCAGCTTAAAGCGGGACTCCCAAGAGACCCAGTACTTC CASSLKRDSQETQYF
TRBJ2-1 NA TRBV25-1 NA TGTGCCAGCAGAGAATTCGGTTCGGGTGAGCAGTTCTTC CASREFGSGEQFF
TRBJ2-5 TRBD2 TRBV11-3 NA TGTGCCAGCTCCGTGGGAGGGCGGGAGACCCAGTACTTC CASSVGGRETQYF
TRBJ2-1 NA TRBV7-6 NA TGTGCCAGCAGCCCCCTGGGCGGGGAATCCTACAATGAGCAGTTCTTC CASSPLGGESYNEQFF